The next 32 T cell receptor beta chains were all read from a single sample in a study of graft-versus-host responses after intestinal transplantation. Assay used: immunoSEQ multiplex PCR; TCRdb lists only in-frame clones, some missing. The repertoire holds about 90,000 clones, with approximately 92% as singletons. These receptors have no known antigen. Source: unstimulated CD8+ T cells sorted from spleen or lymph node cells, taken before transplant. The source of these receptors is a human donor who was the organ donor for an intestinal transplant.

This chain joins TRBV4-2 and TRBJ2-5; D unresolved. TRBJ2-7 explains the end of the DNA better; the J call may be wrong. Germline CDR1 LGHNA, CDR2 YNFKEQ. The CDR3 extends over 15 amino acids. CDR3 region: CASSQEGLVAYEQYF. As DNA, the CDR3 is TGTGCCAGCAGCCAAGAAGGCCTAGTCGCCTACGAGCAGTACTTC.

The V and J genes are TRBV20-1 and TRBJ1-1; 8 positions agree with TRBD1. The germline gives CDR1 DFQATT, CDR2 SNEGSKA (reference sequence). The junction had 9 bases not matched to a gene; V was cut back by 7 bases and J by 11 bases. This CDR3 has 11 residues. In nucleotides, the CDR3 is TGCAGTGGGAAGACAGGGGTCGCGGCTTTCTTT. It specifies CSGKTGVAAFF.

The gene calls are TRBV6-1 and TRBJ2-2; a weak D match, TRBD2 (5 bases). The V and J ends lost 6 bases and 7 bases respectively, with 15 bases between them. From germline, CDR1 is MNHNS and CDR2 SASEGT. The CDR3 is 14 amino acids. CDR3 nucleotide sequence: TGTGCCAGCAGGGATACGTCCCGGGGCGGGGAGCTGTTTTTT. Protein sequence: CASRDTSRGGELFF.

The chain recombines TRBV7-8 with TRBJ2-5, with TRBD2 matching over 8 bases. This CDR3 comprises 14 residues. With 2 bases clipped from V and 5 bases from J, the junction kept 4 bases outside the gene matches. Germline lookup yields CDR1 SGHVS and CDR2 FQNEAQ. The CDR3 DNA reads TGTGCCAGCAGCTTAAGCGGGGGTCGGGAGACCCAGTACTTC. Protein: CASSLSGGRETQYF.

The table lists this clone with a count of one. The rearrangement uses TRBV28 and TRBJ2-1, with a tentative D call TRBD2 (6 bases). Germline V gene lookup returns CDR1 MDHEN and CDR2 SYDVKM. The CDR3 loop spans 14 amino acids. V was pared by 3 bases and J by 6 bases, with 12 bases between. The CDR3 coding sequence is TGTGCCAGCAGTTTGTTGGCGGGAACCAATGAGCAGTTCTTC. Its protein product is CASSLLAGTNEQFF.

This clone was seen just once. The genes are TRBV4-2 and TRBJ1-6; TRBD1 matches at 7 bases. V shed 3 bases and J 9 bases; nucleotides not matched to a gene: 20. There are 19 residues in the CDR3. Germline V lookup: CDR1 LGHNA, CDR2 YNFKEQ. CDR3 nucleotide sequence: TGTGCCAGCAGCCAGGGCGGGGCGGGACAGCCAAAAAGAGGTTCACCCCTCCACTTT. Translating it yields CASSQGGAGQPKRGSPLHF.

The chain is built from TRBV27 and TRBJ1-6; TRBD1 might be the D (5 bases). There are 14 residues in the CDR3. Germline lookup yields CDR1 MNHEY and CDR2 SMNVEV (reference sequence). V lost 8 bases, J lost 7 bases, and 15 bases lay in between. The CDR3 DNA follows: TGTGCCAGCGGTCAGGGACTTCTAAATTCACCCCTCCACTTT. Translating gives CASGQGLLNSPLHF.

Here the CDR3 reads CASSGLREAIHEQFF. DNA of the CDR3: TGTGCCAGCAGTGGGTTGCGGGAGGCCATCCATGAGCAGTTCTTC. This chain connects TRBV6-1 to TRBJ2-1; 8 positions agree with TRBD2. Germline CDR1 is MNHNS and CDR2 is SASEGT. With V trimmed by 4 bases and J by 8 bases, 10 bases remained unmatched. The CDR3 loop spans 15 amino acids.

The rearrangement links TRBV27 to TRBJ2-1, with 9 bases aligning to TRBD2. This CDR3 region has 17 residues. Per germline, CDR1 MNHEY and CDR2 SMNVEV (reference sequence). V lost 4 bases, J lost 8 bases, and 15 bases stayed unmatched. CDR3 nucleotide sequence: TGTGCCAGCAGTTCCTATTGGGGCGGGGGGGCCGTCTATGAGCAGTTCTTC. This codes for CASSSYWGGGAVYEQFF.

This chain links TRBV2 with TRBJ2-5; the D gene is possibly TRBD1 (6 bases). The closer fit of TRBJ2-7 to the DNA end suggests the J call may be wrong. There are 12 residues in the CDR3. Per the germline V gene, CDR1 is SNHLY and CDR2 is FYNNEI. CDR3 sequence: CASRVQGSEQYF. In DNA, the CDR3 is TGTGCCAGCAGGGTACAGGGTTCCGAGCAGTACTTC.

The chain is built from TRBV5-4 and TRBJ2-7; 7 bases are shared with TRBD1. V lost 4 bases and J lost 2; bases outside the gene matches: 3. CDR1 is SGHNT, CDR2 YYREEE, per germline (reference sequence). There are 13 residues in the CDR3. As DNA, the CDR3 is TGTGCCAGCAGCCAGGGACAGCCCTACGAGCAGTACTTC. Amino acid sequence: CASSQGQPYEQYF.

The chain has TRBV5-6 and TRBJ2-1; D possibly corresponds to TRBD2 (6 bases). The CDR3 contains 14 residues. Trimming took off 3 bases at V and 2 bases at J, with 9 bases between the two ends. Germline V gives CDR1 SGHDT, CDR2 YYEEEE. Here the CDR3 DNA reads TGTGCCAGCAGCTCCGGGACTCCCTACAATGAGCAGTTCTTC. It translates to CASSSGTPYNEQFF.

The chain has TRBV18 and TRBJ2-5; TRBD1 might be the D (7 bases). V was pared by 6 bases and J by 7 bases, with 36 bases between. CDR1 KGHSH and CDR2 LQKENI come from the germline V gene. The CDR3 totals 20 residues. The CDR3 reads CASSLNLVWAGQHIGGTQYF. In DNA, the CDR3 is TGTGCCAGCTCTCTAAATCTGGTATGGGCGGGACAGCACATCGGAGGGACCCAGTACTTC.

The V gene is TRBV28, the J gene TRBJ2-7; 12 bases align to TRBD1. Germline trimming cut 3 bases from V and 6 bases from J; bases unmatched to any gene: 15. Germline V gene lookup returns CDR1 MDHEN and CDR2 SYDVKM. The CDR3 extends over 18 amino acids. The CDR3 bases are TGTGCCAGCAGTTTGGAGGTCCTCTCGGGACAGGGGGCGTTCGAGCAGTACTTC. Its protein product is CASSLEVLSGQGAFEQYF.

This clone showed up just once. The CDR3 here is CASSSAGRPNTEAFF. The CDR3, as DNA: TGTGCCAGCAGTTCCGCGGGACGGCCGAACACTGAAGCTTTCTTT. V gene TRBV28 combines with J gene TRBJ1-1, with D tentatively TRBD1 (5 bases). The germline gives CDR1 MDHEN, CDR2 SYDVKM. V was pared by 4 bases and J by 1 base, with 13 bases between. CDR3 size: 15 residues.

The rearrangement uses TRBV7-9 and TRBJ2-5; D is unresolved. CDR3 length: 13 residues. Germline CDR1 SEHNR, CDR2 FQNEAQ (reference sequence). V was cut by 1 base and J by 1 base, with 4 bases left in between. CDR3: CASSLVFQETQYF. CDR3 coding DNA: TGTGCCAGCAGCTTAGTATTCCAAGAGACCCAGTACTTC.

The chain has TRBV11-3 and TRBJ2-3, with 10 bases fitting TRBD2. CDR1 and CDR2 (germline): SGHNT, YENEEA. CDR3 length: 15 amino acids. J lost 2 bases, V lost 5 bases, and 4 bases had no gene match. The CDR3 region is CASSPGTSDTDTQYF. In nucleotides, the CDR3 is TGTGCCAGCAGCCCCGGGACTAGCGACACAGATACGCAGTATTTT. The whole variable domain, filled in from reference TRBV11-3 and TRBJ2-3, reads EAGVVQSPRYKIIEKKQPVAFWCNPISGHNTLYWYLQNLGQGPELLIRYENEEAVDDSQLPKDRFSAERLKGVDSTLKIQPAELGDSAVYLCASSPGTSDTDTQYFGPGTRLTVL.

The CDR3 bases are TGTGCCAGCAGCGATCCCAGACAGGGGTCCCCCGGGGAGCTGTTTTTT. This encodes CASSDPRQGSPGELFF. The chain employs TRBV9 and TRBJ2-2; 8 positions agree with TRBD1. J was trimmed by 6 bases and V by 3 bases; bases with no gene match: 10. This CDR3 spans 16 amino acids. Germline-derived CDR1 and CDR2 are SGDLS and YYNGEE.

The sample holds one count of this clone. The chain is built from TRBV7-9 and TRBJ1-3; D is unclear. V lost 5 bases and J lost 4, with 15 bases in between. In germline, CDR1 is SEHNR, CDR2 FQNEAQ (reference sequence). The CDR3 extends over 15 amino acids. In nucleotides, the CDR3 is TGTGCCAGCAGCGTAACAGAGACCCGCGGAAACACCATATATTTT. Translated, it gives CASSVTETRGNTIYF.

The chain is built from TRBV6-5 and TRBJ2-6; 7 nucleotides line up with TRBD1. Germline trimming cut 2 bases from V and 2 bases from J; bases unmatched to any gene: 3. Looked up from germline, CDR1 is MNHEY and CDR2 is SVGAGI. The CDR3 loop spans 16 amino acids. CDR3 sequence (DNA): TGTGCCAGCAGTTACCGTGACAGGGCTGGGGCCAACGTCCTGACTTTC. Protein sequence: CASSYRDRAGANVLTF.

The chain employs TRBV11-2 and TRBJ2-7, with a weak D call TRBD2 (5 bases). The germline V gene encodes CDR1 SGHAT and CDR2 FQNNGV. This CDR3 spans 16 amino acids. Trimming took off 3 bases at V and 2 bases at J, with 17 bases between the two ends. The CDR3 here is CASSFFRRGTPYEQYF. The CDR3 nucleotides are TGTGCCAGCAGCTTCTTTCGTCGGGGAACACCCTACGAGCAGTACTTC.

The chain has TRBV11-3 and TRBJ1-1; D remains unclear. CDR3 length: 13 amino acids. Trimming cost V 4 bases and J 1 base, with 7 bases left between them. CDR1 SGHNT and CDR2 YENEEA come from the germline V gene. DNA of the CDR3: TGTGCCAGCAGCTGGGCATCGAACACTGAAGCTTTCTTT. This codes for CASSWASNTEAFF.

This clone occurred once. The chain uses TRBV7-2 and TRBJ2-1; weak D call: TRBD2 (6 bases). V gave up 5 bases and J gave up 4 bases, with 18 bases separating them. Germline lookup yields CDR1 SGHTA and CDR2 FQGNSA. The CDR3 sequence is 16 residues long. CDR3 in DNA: TGTGCCAGCAGCCTCCCCCGGGACTTTATTTACAATGAGCAGTTCTTC. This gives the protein CASSLPRDFIYNEQFF.

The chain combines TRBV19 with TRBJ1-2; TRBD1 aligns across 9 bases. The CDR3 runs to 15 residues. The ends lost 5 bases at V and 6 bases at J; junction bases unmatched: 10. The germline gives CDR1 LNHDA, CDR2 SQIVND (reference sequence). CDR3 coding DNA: TGTGCCAGTAGTTGGGGGACAGGGTCCCCCGATGGCTACACCTTC. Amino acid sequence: CASSWGTGSPDGYTF.

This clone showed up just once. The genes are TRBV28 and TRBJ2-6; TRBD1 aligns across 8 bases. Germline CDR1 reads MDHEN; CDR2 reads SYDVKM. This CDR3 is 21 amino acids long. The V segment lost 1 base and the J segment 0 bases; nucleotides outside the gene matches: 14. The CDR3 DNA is TGTGCCAGCAGTTTATCGTTTAGTCTGGACAGGGCCGACTCTGGGGCCAACGTCCTGACTTTC. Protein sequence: CASSLSFSLDRADSGANVLTF.

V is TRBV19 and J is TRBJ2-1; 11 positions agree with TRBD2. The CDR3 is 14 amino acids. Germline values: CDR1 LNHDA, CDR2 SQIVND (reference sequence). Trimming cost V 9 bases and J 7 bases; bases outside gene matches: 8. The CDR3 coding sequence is TGTGCCAGCAATAGCGGGGGGGCCGGTAATGAGCAGTTCTTC. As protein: CASNSGGAGNEQFF.

CDR3: CASSLHLGQSQVSGNTIYF. CDR3 bases: TGTGCCAGCAGCTTGCATCTGGGACAGAGTCAAGTCTCTGGAAACACCATATATTTT. The chain links TRBV5-4 to TRBJ1-3; 7 nucleotides line up with TRBD1. The CDR3 is made up of 19 amino acids. V shed 1 base, J shed 0 bases, and the junction held 13 bases outside the gene matches. The germline V gene encodes CDR1 SGHNT and CDR2 YYREEE (reference sequence).

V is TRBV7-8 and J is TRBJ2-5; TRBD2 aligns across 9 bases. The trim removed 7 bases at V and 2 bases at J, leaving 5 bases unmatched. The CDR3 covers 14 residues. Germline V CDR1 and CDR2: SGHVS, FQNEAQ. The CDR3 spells CASTTSGGQETQYF. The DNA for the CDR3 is TGTGCCAGCACCACCAGCGGGGGGCAAGAGACCCAGTACTTC.

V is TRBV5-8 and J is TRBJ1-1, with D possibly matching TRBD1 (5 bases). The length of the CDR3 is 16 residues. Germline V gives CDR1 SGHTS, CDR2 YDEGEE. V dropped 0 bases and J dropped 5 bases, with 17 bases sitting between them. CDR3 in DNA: TGTGCCAGCAGCTTGGCCTTAGTAGGACAAAGGACTGAAGCTTTCTTT. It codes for CASSLALVGQRTEAFF.

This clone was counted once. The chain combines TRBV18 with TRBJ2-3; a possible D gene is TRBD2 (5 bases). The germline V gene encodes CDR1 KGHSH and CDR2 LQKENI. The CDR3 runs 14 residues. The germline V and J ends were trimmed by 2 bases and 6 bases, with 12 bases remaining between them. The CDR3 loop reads CASSPASSMDTQYF. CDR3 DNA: TGTGCCAGCTCACCAGCCTCTAGCATGGATACGCAGTATTTT.

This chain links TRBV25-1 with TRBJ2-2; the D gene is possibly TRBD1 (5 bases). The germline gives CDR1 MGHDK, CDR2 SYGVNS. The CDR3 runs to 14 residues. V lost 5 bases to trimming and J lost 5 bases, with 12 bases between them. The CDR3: CASSTTVDTGELFF. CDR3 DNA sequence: TGTGCCAGCAGTACGACAGTTGATACCGGGGAGCTGTTTTTT.

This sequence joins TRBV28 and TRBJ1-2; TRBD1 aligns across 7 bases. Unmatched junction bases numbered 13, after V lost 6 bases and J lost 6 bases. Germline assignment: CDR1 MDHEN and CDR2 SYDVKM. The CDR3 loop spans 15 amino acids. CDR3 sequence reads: CASRGRDRAYNGYTF. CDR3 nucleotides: TGTGCCAGCAGGGGCCGAGACAGGGCTTATAATGGCTACACCTTC.